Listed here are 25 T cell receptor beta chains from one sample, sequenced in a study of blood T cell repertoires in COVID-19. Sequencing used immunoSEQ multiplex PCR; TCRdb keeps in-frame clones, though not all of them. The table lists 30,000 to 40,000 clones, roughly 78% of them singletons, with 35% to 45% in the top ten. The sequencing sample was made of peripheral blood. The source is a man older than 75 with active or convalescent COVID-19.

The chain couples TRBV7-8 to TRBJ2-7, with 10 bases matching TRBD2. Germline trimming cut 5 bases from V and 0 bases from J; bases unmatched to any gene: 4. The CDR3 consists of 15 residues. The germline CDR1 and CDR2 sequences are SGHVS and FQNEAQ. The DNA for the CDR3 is TGTGCCAGCAGCGCCCCTAGCGGGAGCTCCTACGAGCAGTACTTC. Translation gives CASSAPSGSSYEQYF.

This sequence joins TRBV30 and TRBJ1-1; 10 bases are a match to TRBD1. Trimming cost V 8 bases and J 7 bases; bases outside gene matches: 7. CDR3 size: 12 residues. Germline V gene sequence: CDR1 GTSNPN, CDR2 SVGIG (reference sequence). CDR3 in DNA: TGTGCCGGAAAAGGGACAGGGGATGAAGCTTTCTTT. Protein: CAGKGTGDEAFF.

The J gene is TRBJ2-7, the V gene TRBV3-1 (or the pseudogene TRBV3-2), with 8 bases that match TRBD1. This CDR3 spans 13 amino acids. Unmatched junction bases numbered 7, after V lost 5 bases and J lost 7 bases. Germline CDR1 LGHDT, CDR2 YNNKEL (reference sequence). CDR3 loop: CASSSTGASEQYF. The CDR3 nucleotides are TGTGCCAGCAGCTCGACAGGGGCTTCGGAGCAGTACTTC.

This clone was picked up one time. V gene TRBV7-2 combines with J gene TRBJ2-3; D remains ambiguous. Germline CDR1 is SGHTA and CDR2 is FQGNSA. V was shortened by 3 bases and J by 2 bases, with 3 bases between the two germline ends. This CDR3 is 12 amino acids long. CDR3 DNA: TGTGCCAGCAGCTTTTACACAGATACGCAGTATTTT. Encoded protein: CASSFYTDTQYF.

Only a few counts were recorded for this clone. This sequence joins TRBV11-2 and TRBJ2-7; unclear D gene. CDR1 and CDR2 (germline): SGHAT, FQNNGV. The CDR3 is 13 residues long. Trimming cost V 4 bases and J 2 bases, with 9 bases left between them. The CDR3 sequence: CASSSRNPYEQYF. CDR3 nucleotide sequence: TGTGCCAGCAGCTCGCGAAATCCCTACGAGCAGTACTTC.

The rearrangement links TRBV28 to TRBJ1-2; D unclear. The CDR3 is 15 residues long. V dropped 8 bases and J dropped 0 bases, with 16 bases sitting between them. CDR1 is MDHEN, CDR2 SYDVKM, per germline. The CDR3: CASARGWAANYGYTF. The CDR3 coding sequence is TGTGCCAGCGCCCGGGGATGGGCGGCTAACTATGGCTACACCTTC.

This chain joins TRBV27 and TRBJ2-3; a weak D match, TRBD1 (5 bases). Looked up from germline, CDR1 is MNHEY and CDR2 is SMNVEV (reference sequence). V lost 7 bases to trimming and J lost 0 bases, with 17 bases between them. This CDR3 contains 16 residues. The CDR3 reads CASMPSRAPSTDTQYF. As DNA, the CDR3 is TGTGCCAGCATGCCCTCCAGGGCCCCTAGCACAGATACGCAGTATTTT.

The CDR3 protein is CASSASDSNQPQHF. The DNA of the CDR3 is TGCGCCAGCAGTGCCAGCGATAGCAATCAGCCCCAGCATTTT. The V gene is TRBV10-2, the J gene TRBJ1-5; no definite D call. CDR1 WSHSY and CDR2 SAAADI come from the germline V gene. This CDR3 is 14 amino acids long. The germline V and J ends were trimmed by 4 bases and 0 bases, with 7 bases remaining between them.

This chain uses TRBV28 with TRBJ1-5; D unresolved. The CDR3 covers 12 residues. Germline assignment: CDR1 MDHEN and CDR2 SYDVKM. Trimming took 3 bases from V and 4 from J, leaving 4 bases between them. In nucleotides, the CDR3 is TGTGCCAGCAGTTTCGGGAATCAGCCCCAGCATTTT. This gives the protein CASSFGNQPQHF.

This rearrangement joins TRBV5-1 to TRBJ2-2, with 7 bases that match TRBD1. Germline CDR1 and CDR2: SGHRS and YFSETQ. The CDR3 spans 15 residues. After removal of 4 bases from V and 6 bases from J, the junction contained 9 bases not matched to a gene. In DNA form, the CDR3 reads TGCGCCAGCAGCCGTCTACAGGGGAAGGCCGGGGAGCTGTTTTTT. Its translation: CASSRLQGKAGELFF.

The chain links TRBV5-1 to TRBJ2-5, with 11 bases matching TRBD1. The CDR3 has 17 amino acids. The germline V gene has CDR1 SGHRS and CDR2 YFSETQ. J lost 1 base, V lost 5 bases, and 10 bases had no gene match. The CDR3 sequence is CASSLITGTGGQETQYF. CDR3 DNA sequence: TGCGCCAGCAGTCTTATTACCGGGACAGGGGGCCAAGAGACCCAGTACTTC. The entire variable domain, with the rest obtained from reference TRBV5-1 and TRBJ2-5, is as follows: KAGVTQTPRYLIKTRGQQVTLSCSPISGHRSVSWYQQTPGQGLQFLFEYFSETQRNKGNFPGRFSGRQFSNSRSEMNVSTLELGDSALYLCASSLITGTGGQETQYFGPGTRLLVL.

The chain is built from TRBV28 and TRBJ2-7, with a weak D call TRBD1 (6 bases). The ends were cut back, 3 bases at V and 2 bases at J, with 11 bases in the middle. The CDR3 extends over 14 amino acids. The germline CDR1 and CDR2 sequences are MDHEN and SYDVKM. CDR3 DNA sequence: TGTGCCAGCAGTTTGGGCAGGGGCCCCTACGAGCAGTACTTC. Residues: CASSLGRGPYEQYF.

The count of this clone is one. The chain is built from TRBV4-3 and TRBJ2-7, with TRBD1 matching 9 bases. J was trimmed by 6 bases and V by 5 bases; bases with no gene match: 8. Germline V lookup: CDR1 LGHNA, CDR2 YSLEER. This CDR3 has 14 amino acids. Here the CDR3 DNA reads TGCGCCAGCAGCTACCGGGACAGGGCCGGCGAGCAGTACTTC. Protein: CASSYRDRAGEQYF.

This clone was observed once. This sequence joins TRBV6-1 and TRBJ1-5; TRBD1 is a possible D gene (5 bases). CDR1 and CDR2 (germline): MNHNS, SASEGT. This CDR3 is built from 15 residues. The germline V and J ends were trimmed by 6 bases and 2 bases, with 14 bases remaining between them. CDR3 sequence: CASSMGPGGNQPQHF. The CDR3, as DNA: TGTGCCAGCAGCATGGGGCCAGGCGGCAATCAGCCCCAGCATTTT.

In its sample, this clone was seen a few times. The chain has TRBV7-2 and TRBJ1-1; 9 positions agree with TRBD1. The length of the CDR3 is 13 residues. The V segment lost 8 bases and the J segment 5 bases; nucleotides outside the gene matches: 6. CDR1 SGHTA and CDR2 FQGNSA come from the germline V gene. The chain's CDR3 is CASGGQGATEAFF. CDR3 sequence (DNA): TGTGCCAGCGGGGGACAGGGTGCAACTGAAGCTTTCTTT.

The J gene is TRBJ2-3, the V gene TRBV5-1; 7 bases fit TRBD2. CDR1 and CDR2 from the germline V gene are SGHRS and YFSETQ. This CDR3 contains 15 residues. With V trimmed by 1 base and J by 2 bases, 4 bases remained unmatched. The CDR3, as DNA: TGCGCCAGCAGCTTGAGTGGGGGGGTCACAGATACGCAGTATTTT. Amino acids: CASSLSGGVTDTQYF.

CDR3 in amino acids: CASSLELGDEPPDTQYF. The CDR3 DNA follows: TGTGCCAGCAGCTTAGAGTTAGGAGACGAACCCCCCGATACGCAGTATTTT. This chain uses TRBV11-2 with TRBJ2-3; D is ambiguous. Trimming pared 0 bases from V and 6 bases from J, leaving 19 bases between. Looked up from germline, CDR1 is SGHAT and CDR2 is FQNNGV. The CDR3 has 17 residues.

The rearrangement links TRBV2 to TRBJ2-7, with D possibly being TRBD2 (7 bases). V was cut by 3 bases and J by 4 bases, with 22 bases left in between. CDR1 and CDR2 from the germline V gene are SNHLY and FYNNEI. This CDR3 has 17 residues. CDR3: CASSDRLAVQGGYEQYF. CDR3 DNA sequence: TGTGCCAGCAGTGATCGTCTAGCGGTCCAAGGGGGATACGAGCAGTACTTC.

CDR3 DNA: TGTGCCAGCAGTTTTGGGACACGGAATTCACCCCTCCACTTT. Translation gives CASSFGTRNSPLHF. The chain recombines TRBV28 with TRBJ1-6, with a possible D match to TRBD1 (6 bases). There are 14 residues in the CDR3. Germline CDR1 and CDR2: MDHEN and SYDVKM. V lost 3 bases and J lost 7, with 10 bases in between.

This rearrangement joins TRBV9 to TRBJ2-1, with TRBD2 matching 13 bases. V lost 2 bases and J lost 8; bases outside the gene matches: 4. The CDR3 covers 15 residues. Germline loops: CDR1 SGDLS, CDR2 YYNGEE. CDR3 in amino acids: CASSVTSGRAHEQFF. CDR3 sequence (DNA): TGTGCCAGCAGCGTTACTAGCGGGAGGGCCCATGAGCAGTTCTTC.

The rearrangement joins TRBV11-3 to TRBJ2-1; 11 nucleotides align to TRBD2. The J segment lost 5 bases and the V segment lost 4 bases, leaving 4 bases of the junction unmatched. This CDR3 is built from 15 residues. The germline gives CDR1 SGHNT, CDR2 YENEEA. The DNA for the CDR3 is TGTGCCAGCAGCTCGATAGCGGGAGGGCACAATGAGCAGTTCTTC. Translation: CASSSIAGGHNEQFF.

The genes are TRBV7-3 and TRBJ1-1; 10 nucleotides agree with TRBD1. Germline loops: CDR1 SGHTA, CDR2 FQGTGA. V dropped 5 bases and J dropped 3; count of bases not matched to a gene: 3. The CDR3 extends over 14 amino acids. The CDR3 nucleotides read TGTGCCAGCAGCCTCGGACAGGGGGACACTGAAGCTTTCTTT. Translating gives CASSLGQGDTEAFF.

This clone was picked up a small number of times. CDR3 bases: TGTGCCAGCAGCTTAGTGGGGACTAGAAACAATGAGCAGTTCTTC. It encodes CASSLVGTRNNEQFF. The chain combines TRBV11-3 with TRBJ2-1; 8 bases are shared with TRBD2. Germline V gene data show CDR1 as SGHNT and CDR2 as YENEEA. J lost 5 bases, V lost 1 base, and 4 bases had no gene match. This CDR3 has 15 amino acids.

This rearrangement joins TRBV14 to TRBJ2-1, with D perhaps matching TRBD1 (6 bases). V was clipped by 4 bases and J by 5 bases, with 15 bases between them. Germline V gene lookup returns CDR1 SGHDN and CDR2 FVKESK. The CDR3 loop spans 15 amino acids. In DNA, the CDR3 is TGTGCCAGCAGCCTACCGGGACATAGGGACAATGAGCAGTTCTTC. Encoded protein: CASSLPGHRDNEQFF.

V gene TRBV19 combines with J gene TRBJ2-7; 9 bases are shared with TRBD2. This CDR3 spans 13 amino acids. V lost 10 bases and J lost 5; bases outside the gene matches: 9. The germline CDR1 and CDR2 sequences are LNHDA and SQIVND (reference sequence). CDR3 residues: CATAGGPNHEQYF. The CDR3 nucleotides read TGTGCCACCGCGGGAGGGCCTAACCACGAGCAGTACTTC.